The sequence of this T cell receptor beta chain was determined in a study of cytomegalovirus exposure and HLA in healthy donors. The CDR3 sequence is 14 residues long. CDR1 is SQVTM, CDR2 ANQGSEA, per germline. The J segment lost 5 bases and the V segment lost 8 bases, leaving 12 bases of the junction unmatched. Study conclusions and caveats: A few CMV-associated chains proved CMV antigen-specific in vitro. Fewer than 200 TCR beta chains were listed as cytomegalovirus-associated.

A multiplex PCR was run with 60 Vbeta primers and 13 Jbeta primers. The data were produced by immunoSEQ multiplex PCR, yet TCRdb's version contains in-frame clones alone and is incomplete. This table has more than 100,000 clones, roughly 78% appearing once. As concerns this clone: Its antigen is unidentified.

The source material was PBMCs. The chain combines TRBV29-1 with TRBJ1-2, with 9 positions matching TRBD1. This TCR derives from a middle-aged man in good health and CMV-seropositive. The CDR3 nucleotides are TGCAGCTCATGGGGACAGGGTGATGGGTATGGCTACACCTTC. This codes for CSSWGQGDGYGYTF.